Here is one T cell receptor (beta chain) with its context. Its antigen remains unknown. Some clones are missing from TCRdb's copy, which holds only in-frame ones; the method was immunoSEQ multiplex PCR. The sample records about 130,000 clones, approximately 84% being singletons. This specimen belongs to a study of cytomegalovirus exposure and HLA in healthy donors. The donors were part of the validation cohort, which consisted of approximately 110 subjects and was separate from the first cohort of 666 subjects. Study conclusions and caveats: Reports indicated that the classifier achieved high specificity and sensitivity in diagnosing cytomegalovirus status.

This TCR came from a man aged 25-40 years in good health and CMV-seropositive. Sequences were obtained from PBMCs.

In DNA, the CDR3 is TGTGCCAGCAGCTTGGAGCGGGGGAATTACAATGAGCAGTTCTTC. Encoded protein: CASSLERGNYNEQFF. J is TRBJ2-1 and V is TRBV5-5, with 8 positions matching TRBD2. Germline V gives CDR1 SGHKS, CDR2 YYEKEE (reference sequence). This CDR3 contains 15 residues. With V trimmed by 0 bases and J by 4 bases, 3 bases remained unmatched.